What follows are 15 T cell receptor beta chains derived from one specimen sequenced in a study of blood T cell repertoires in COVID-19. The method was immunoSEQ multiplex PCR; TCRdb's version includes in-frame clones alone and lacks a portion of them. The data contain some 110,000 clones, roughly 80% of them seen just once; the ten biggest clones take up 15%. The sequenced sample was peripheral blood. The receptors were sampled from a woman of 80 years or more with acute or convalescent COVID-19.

The CDR3 spells CASSVKAGGTGEQYF. The CDR3, as DNA: TGTGCCAGCAGCGTAAAAGCGGGAGGGACCGGTGAGCAGTACTTC. This rearrangement joins TRBV9 to TRBJ2-7; TRBD2 aligns across 10 bases. CDR3 length: 15 residues. Per germline, CDR1 SGDLS and CDR2 YYNGEE. V lost 1 base and J lost 7; bases outside the gene matches: 8.

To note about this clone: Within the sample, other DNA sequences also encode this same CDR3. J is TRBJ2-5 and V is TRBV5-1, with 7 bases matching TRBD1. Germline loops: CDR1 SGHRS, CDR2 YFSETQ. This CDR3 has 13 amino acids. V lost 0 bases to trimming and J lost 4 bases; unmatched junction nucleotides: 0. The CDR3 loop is CASSLGQGETQYF. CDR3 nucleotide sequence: TGCGCCAGCAGCTTGGGACAGGGAGAGACCCAGTACTTC.

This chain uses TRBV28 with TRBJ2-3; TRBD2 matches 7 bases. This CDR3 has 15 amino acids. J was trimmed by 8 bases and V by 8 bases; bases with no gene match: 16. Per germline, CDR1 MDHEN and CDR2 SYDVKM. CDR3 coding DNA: TGTGCCAGCGGGCCCCGACTAGCACAGAGACCTACGCAGTATTTT. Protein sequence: CASGPRLAQRPTQYF.

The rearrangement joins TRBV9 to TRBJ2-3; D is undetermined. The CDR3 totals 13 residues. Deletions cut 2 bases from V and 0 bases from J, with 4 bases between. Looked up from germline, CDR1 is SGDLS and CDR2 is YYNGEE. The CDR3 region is CASSVTSTDTQYF. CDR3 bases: TGTGCCAGCAGCGTGACTAGCACAGATACGCAGTATTTT.

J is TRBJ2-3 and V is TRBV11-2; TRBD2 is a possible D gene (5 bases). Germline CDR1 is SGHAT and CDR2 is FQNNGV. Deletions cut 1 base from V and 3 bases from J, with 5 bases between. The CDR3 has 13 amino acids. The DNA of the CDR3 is TGTGCCAGCAGCTTAGGAGGGACAGATACGCAGTATTTT. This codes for CASSLGGTDTQYF.

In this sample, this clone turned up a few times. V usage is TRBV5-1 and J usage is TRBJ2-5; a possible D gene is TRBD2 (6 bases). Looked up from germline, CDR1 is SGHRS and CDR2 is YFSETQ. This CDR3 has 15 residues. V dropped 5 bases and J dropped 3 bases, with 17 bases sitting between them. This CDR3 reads CASSFLSTGEETQYF. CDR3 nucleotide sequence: TGCGCCAGCAGTTTCCTTAGCACGGGGGAAGAGACCCAGTACTTC.

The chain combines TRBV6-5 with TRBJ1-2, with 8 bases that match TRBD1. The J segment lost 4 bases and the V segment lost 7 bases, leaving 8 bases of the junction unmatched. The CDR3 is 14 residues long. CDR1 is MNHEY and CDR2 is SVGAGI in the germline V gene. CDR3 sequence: CASNSRGPGYGYTF. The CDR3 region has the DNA TGTGCCAGCAACTCCAGGGGGCCCGGCTATGGCTACACCTTC.

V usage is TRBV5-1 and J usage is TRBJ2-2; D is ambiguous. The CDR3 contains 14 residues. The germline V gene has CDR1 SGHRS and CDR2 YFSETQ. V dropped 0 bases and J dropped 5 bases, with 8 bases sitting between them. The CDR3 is CASSLAQLTGELFF. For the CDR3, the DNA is TGCGCCAGCAGCTTGGCACAATTGACCGGGGAGCTGTTTTTT.

The CDR3 DNA sequence: TGTGCCAGCAGTTTAATAGCGGGGGATTCTAGCACAGATACGCAGTATTTT. Translating it yields CASSLIAGDSSTDTQYF. V gene TRBV27 combines with J gene TRBJ2-3; 9 bases agree with TRBD2. The CDR3 is 17 amino acids. Germline values: CDR1 MNHEY, CDR2 SMNVEV (reference sequence). The V and J ends lost 2 bases and 0 bases, in that order; junction bases with no gene match: 6.

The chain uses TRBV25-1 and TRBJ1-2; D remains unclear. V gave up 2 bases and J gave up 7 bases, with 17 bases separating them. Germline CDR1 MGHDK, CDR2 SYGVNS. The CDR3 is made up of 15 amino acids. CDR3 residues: CASSEPDGAMSGYTF. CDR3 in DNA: TGTGCCAGCAGTGAACCTGACGGAGCTATGAGTGGCTACACCTTC.

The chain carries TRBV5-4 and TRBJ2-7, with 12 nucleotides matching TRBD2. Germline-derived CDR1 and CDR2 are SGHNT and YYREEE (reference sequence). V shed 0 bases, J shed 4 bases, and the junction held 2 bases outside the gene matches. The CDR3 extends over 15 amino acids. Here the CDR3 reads CASSLGLAGEYEQYF. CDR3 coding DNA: TGTGCCAGCAGCTTGGGACTAGCGGGGGAGTACGAGCAGTACTTC.

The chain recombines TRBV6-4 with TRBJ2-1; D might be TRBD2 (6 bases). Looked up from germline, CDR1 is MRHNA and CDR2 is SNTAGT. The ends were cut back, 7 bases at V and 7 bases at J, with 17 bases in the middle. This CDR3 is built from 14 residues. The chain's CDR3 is CASTKEGAGNEQFF. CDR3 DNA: TGTGCCAGCACCAAGGAAGGGGCGGGAAATGAGCAGTTCTTC.

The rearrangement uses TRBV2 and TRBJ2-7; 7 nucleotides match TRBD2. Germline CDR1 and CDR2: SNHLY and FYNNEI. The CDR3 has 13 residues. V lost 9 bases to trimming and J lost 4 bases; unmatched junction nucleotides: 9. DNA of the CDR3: TGTGCCAGACAGGAACTAGCGAATTACGAGCAGTACTTC. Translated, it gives CARQELANYEQYF.

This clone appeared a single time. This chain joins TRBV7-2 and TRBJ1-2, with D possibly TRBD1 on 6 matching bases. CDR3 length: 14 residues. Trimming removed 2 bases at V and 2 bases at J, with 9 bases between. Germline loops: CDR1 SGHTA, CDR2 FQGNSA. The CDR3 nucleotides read TGTGCCAGCAGCTTATATCAGGGGAACTATGGCTACACCTTC. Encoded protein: CASSLYQGNYGYTF.

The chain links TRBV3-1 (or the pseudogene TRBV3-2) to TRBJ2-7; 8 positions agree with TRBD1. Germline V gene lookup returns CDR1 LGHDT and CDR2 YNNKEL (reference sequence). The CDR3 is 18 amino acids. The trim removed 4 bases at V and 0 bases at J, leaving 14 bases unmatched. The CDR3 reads CASSLRIGQGSGSYEQYF. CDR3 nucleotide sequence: TGTGCCAGCAGCCTCCGGATCGGACAGGGAAGCGGCTCCTACGAGCAGTACTTC.